This T cell receptor beta chain was obtained from a study of T cells in Graves' hyperthyroidism and ophthalmopathy. Amplified TCR beta CDR3 regions came from RNA transcripts. The TCR CDR3 first-round RT-PCR relied on the HTBI primer set. One entry per CDR3 protein results from TCRdb running MiXCR on the multiplex PCR reads. The profile shows about 610,000 distinct CDR3 sequences, under 60% of them singletons. Concerning this clonotype itself: Its antigen is as yet unknown.

The definition of stable Graves' hyperthyroidism was no ophthalmopathy progression within 18 months. Uncontrolled infections, other autoimmune diseases, pregnancy or lactation led to exclusion of patients. Findings and caveats of the study: Ophthalmopathy stood apart from stable hyperthyroidism in a 13 V-J model.

V was pared by 2 bases and J by 0 bases, with 9 bases of the junction left unmatched. Germline CDR1 and CDR2: SQVTM and ANQGSEA. There are 17 residues in the CDR3. The chain combines TRBV29-1 with TRBJ2-1, with 8 bases that match TRBD2. Material for sequencing was peripheral blood or thyroid tissue (not recorded which). The TCR was taken from a young woman with Graves' hyperthyroidism. DNA for the CDR3: TGCAGCGTTGAATTCCTAGCGGGTAGTTACTCCTACAATGAGCAGTTCTTC. Translating it yields CSVEFLAGSYSYNEQFF.